This T cell receptor beta chain was identified during a study of Ad26.COV2.S vaccination and SARS-CoV-2 variants. TCRdb's copy holds only in-frame clones and misses some; the assay was immunoSEQ multiplex PCR. The sample contains a few hundred thousand clones, around nine tenths of which appear only once. V gave up 5 bases and J gave up 1 base; unmatched junction bases: 9. This CDR3 has 17 residues. Germline CDR1 reads SGHVS; CDR2 reads FQNEAQ. On this clone: Its antigen is undetermined.

Treatment here: roughly 18 received Ad26.COV2.S at low or high dose, single or two shots; several received placebo; per-sample allocation not given. On day 63 after the first injection, vaccine and placebo recipients gave samples. It was an adult aged 18-55 years in Boston who was the donor. In the vaccine, an Ad26 vector expressed the SARS-CoV-2 spike of the Wuhan strain. Regarding the study as a whole: The TCR breadth and depth analyses may have produced an underestimate of total T cell responses. Substantial breadth in spike-specific CD8+ and CD4+ T cell responses was reportedly seen after vaccination.

This sequence joins TRBV7-8 and TRBJ2-3; 10 bases are a match to TRBD2. The clonotype originates from a person aged 18 to 65 who received the Ad26.COV2.S COVID-19 vaccine or a placebo. The specimen was peripheral blood, collected in a trial of Ad26.COV2.S vaccine versus placebo. CDR3 residues: CASSLTIAGGGTDTQYF. For the CDR3, the DNA is TGTGCCAGCAGCCTTACTATAGCGGGGGGTGGCACAGATACGCAGTATTTT.